The present TCR beta chain was sequenced within a study of blood T cell repertoires in COVID-19. Participants came from about two dozen US areas, aged roughly 18 to 100 years. Categorization into cohorts depended on clinical history that participants reported. Before being deemed recovered, Cohort 3 donors had two negative PCRs, clearance, or symptom resolution. The table came from immunoSEQ multiplex PCR; TCRdb's copy has only in-frame clones and leaves some out. The table shows approximately 140,000 clones, with roughly 90% occurring only once. CDR3 length: 13 amino acids. In germline, CDR1 is SEHNR, CDR2 FQNEAQ (reference sequence). The V end lost 3 bases, the J end lost 14 bases, and 14 bases lay between the germline ends.

The chain carries TRBV7-9 and TRBJ1-6, with D unresolved. The sequence came from a woman aged 50 to 60 who had recovered from COVID-19. The sample taken for sequencing was PBMCs or T cells enriched from blood (not recorded which). The CDR3 bases are TGTGCCAGCAGCTTGGGAGAAGTGGAGTCCCTCCACTTT. It is translated as CASSLGEVESLHF.